This is a list of T cell receptor beta chains from one sample in a study of CD8 T cells in ankylosing spondylitis. TCRdb re-called the 5' RACE reads through MiXCR, storing one row per CDR3 protein. The data show some 250,000 distinct CDR3 sequences, about 24% seen once. The sequencing sample was made of blood, either unsorted or a sorted T cell fraction (not recorded which). These receptors all stem from a male donor with ankylosing spondylitis or in good health (not recorded which). Both conserved end residues are part of each CDR3. The D gene is left open where the match is weak. Part of the rows lack a size; the others show once, few, many or a class for expanded clones.

d_call j_call clone_size v_call cdr3_aa cdr3_nt
NA TRBJ2-3 NA TRBV2 CASSESPPGDTQYF TGTGCCAGCAGTGAAAGCCCCCCGGGAGATACGCAGTATTTT
TRBD1 TRBJ2-4 many TRBV6-5 CASSNYRGNIQYF TGTGCCAGCAGTAACTACAGGGGAAACATTCAGTACTTC
NA TRBJ1-2 many TRBV20-1 CSALPGRNYGYTF TGCAGTGCTCTTCCGGGACGCAACTATGGCTACACCTTC
NA TRBJ2-1 NA TRBV5-6 CASTLPSGRGTNEQFF TGTGCCAGCACCCTACCTTCGGGACGGGGAACGAATGAGCAGTTCTTC
NA TRBJ2-1 NA TRBV5-1 CASSGEGGPYNEQFF TGCGCCAGCAGCGGCGAGGGGGGCCCCTACAATGAGCAGTTCTTC
TRBD1 TRBJ2-3 many TRBV15 CATSRGDREDTQYF TGTGCCACCAGCAGAGGGGACAGGGAGGATACGCAGTATTTT
TRBD1 TRBJ2-7 many TRBV12-3/TRBV12-4 CASSFRGLYEQYF TGTGCCAGCAGTTTCAGGGGGCTGTACGAGCAGTACTTC
TRBD1 TRBJ2-3 many TRBV30 CAWTRQGVRYF TGTGCCTGGACGCGACAGGGGGTGAGGTATTTT
TRBD2 TRBJ2-3 NA TRBV20-1 CSAQEVAGGDTQYF TGCAGTGCCCAGGAGGTAGCGGGGGGTGATACGCAGTATTTT
TRBD2 TRBJ2-1 NA TRBV12-3/TRBV12-4 CASTAGRVDEQFF TGTGCCAGCACCGCTGGGAGGGTTGACGAGCAGTTCTTC
TRBD2 TRBJ2-5 many TRBV5-1 CASSPTSGGWETQYF TGCGCCAGCAGCCCAACTAGCGGGGGATGGGAGACCCAGTACTTC
NA TRBJ2-3 NA TRBV6-5 CASSSPRLDTQYF TGTGCCAGCAGTTCCCCGCGGCTAGATACGCAGTATTTT
NA TRBJ1-1 NA TRBV25-1 CASQRRRVSNEAFF TGTGCCAGCCAAAGGCGGCGAGTGAGTAATGAAGCTTTCTTT
NA TRBJ1-6 many TRBV2 CASSVGQNSPLHF TGTGCCAGCAGTGTAGGCCAAAATTCACCCCTCCACTTT
NA TRBJ2-5 many TRBV20-1 CSVGGLQETQYF TGCAGTGTGGGGGGCCTCCAAGAGACCCAGTACTTC
NA TRBJ2-7 many TRBV5-1 CASSRAPGDRDEQYF TGCGCCAGCAGCCGGGCCCCGGGGGACCGGGACGAGCAGTACTTC
TRBD2 TRBJ2-2 once TRBV5-4 CASSLAGGGELFF TGTGCCAGCAGCTTGGCGGGGGGCGGGGAGCTGTTTTTT
NA TRBJ2-2 NA TRBV12-3/TRBV12-4 CASSPRGRRGTGELFF TGTGCCAGCAGTCCGCGGGGACGGAGGGGCACCGGGGAGCTGTTTTTT
TRBD1 TRBJ2-1 NA TRBV5-6 CASSAGTGKYEQFF TGTGCCAGCAGCGCCGGGACAGGGAAGTATGAGCAGTTCTTC
TRBD2 TRBJ2-1 once TRBV7-9 CASRLGLAGASVYEQFF TGTGCCAGCAGGCTGGGACTAGCGGGGGCCTCGGTCTATGAGCAGTTCTTC
NA TRBJ1-1 many TRBV6-5 CASSSPPGRNMNTEAFF TGTGCCAGCAGTTCCCCCCCGGGACGTAACATGAACACTGAAGCTTTCTTT
NA TRBJ2-5 NA TRBV12-3/TRBV12-4 CASSQRGEETQYF TGTGCCAGCAGCCAACGGGGTGAAGAGACCCAGTACTTC
TRBD1 TRBJ1-5 many TRBV20-1 CSARPGQGQPQHF TGCAGTGCTAGACCGGGACAGGGTCAGCCCCAGCATTTT
NA TRBJ1-2 few TRBV12-3/TRBV12-4 CASRGGDSDGYTF TGTGCCAGCCGAGGCGGAGACAGCGATGGCTACACCTTC
NA TRBJ2-2 NA TRBV11-1 CASSLVRFDGELFF TGTGCCAGCAGCCTAGTACGCTTTGACGGGGAGCTGTTTTTT
NA TRBJ2-1 many TRBV29-1 CSVEPHDTYNEQFF TGCAGCGTTGAACCTCACGACACCTACAATGAGCAGTTCTTC
NA TRBJ2-3 many TRBV4-1 CASSQDRITDTQYF TGCGCCAGCAGCCAAGATAGGATCACAGATACGCAGTATTTT
NA TRBJ2-3 NA TRBV6-6 CASRARDAGLRADTQYF TGTGCCAGCAGGGCACGGGACGCGGGGCTTAGGGCAGATACGCAGTATTTT
NA TRBJ2-5 NA TRBV5-5 CASSGADQETQYF TGTGCCAGCAGCGGAGCCGACCAAGAGACCCAGTACTTC
NA TRBJ2-7 many TRBV29-1 CSVTYGGTLAYEQYF TGCAGCGTTACCTACGGTGGGACTTTAGCCTACGAGCAGTACTTC
NA TRBJ2-5 NA TRBV20-1 CSARVGAPETQYF TGCAGTGCTAGAGTGGGAGCCCCGGAGACCCAGTACTTC